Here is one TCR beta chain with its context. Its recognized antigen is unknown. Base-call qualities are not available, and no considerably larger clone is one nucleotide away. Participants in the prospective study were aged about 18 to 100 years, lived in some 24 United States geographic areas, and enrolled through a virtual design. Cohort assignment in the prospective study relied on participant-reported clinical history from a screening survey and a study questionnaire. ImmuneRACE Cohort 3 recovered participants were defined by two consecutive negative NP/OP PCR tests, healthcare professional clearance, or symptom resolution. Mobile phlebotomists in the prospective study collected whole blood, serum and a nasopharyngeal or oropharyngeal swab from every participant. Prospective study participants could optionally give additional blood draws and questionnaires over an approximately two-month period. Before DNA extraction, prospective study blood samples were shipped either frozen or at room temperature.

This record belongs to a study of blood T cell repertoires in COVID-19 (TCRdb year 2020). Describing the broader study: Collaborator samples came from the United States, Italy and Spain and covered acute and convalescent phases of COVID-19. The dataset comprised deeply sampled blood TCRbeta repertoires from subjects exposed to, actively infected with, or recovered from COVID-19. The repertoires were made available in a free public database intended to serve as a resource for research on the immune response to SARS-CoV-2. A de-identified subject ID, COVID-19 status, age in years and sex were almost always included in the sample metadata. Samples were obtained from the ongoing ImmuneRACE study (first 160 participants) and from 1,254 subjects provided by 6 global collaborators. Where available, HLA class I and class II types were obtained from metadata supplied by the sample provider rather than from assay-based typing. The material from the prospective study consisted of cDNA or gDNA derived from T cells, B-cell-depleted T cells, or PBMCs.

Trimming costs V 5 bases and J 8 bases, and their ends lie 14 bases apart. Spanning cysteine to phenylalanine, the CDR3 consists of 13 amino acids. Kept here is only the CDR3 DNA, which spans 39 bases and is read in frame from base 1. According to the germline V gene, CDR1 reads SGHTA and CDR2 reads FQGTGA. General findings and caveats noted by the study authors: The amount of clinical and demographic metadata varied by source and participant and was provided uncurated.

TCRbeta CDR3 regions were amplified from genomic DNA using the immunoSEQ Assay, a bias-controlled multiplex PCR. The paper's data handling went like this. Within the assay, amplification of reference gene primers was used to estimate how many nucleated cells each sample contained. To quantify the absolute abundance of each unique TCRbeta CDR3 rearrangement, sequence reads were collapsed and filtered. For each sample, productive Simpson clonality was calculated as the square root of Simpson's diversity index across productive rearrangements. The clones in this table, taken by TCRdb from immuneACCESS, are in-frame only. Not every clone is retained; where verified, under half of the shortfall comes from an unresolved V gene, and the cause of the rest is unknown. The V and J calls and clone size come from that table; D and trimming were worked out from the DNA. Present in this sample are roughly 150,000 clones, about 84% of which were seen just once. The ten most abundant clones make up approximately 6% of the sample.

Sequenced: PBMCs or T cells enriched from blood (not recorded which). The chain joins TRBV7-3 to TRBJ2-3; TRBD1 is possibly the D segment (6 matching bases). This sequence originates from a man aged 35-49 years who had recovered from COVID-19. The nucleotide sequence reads TGTGCCAGCAGCGCCGCAGGGGACGCTACGCAGTATTTT. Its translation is CASSAAGDATQYF.